These 12 T cell receptor beta chains share one sample of origin, sequenced in a study of brain T cells in children with intractable seizures. The table came from immunoSEQ multiplex PCR; TCRdb's copy has only in-frame clones and leaves some out. This sample has fewer than 150,000 clones, with approximately 94% found just once. The sample consisted of peripheral blood, taken at surgery. The receptors stem from a boy younger than two with hemimegalencephaly and intractable seizures.

This clone was counted many times. V is TRBV27 and J is TRBJ1-2; D gene ambiguous. The CDR3 covers 14 residues. Deletions cut 4 bases from V and 3 bases from J, with 12 bases between. Germline V gene lookup returns CDR1 MNHEY and CDR2 SMNVEV (reference sequence). DNA of the CDR3: TGTGCCAGCAGTTCGGCCCCGAGGGACTATGGCTACACCTTC. Encoded protein: CASSSAPRDYGYTF.

The chain employs TRBV4-2 and TRBJ2-1; 9 bases align to TRBD1. V lost 1 base to trimming and J lost 6 bases; unmatched junction nucleotides: 4. Germline V gene data show CDR1 as LGHNA and CDR2 as YNFKEQ. This CDR3 spans 15 amino acids. This chain's CDR3 is CASSQAWGQGNEQFF. CDR3 nucleotides: TGTGCCAGCAGCCAAGCGTGGGGACAGGGCAATGAGCAGTTCTTC.

V gene TRBV6-2 or TRBV6-3 combines with J gene TRBJ2-1; 14 nucleotides align to TRBD2. Germline CDR1 reads MNHEY; CDR2 reads SVGEGT. The CDR3 is 19 amino acids. With 0 bases clipped from V and 6 bases from J, the junction kept 10 bases outside the gene matches. CDR3 loop: CASSYSLGLAGAPINEQFF. The CDR3 nucleotides are TGTGCCAGCAGTTACTCCCTGGGACTAGCGGGAGCCCCCATCAATGAGCAGTTCTTC.

The chain links TRBV5-1 to TRBJ2-1; the match to TRBD1 covers 7 bases. CDR1 is SGHRS and CDR2 is YFSETQ in the germline V gene. This CDR3 comprises 15 residues. With V trimmed by 2 bases and J by 5 bases, 7 bases remained unmatched. As DNA, the CDR3 is TGCGCCAGCAGCTTTGTACAGGGGTTACACAATGAGCAGTTCTTC. Protein product: CASSFVQGLHNEQFF.

The chain recombines TRBV27 with TRBJ2-1, with 9 bases identical to TRBD2. The CDR3 consists of 16 residues. Germline loops: CDR1 MNHEY, CDR2 SMNVEV (reference sequence). V lost 4 bases and J lost 7; bases outside the gene matches: 11. DNA for the CDR3: TGTGCCAGCAGTTCCCGTTCTAGCGGGATGCGGAATGAGCAGTTCTTC. Protein: CASSSRSSGMRNEQFF.

The chain couples TRBV7-2 to TRBJ2-7, with TRBD2 as a possible D gene (5 bases). V lost 0 bases and J lost 6, with 9 bases in between. The CDR3 is 13 amino acids. The germline V gene has CDR1 SGHTA and CDR2 FQGNSA. CDR3: CASSLAQAGEQYF. The CDR3 bases are TGTGCCAGCAGCTTAGCCCAGGCGGGCGAGCAGTACTTC.

V gene TRBV24-1 combines with J gene TRBJ2-1; 13 nucleotides match TRBD2. The trim removed 6 bases at V and 8 bases at J, leaving 6 bases unmatched. The CDR3 has 15 amino acids. The V gene's germline CDR1 is KGHDR and CDR2 SFDVKD. CDR3 bases: TGTGCCACCAGTCGACTAGCGGGAGGTGTCGATGAGCAGTTCTTC. It yields the protein CATSRLAGGVDEQFF.

This chain connects TRBV11-3 to TRBJ1-3; no firm D call. In germline, CDR1 is SGHNT, CDR2 YENEEA. The CDR3 consists of 16 residues. V was trimmed by 1 base and J by 0 bases, leaving 10 bases between them. Here the CDR3 DNA reads TGTGCCAGCAGCTTAGTGCAGTCGAGCTCTGGAAACACCATATATTTT. Amino acids: CASSLVQSSSGNTIYF. The full variable domain, in which reference TRBV11-3 and TRBJ1-3 provide the parts outside the CDR3, is EAGVVQSPRYKIIEKKQPVAFWCNPISGHNTLYWYLQNLGQGPELLIRYENEEAVDDSQLPKDRFSAERLKGVDSTLKIQPAELGDSAVYLCASSLVQSSSGNTIYFGEGSWLTVV.

The chain combines TRBV6-5 with TRBJ2-1, with TRBD1 as a possible D gene (5 bases). Between the trimmed V and J ends, which lost 6 bases and 6 bases, there was a span of 12 bases. The CDR3 sequence is 13 residues long. Germline V lookup: CDR1 MNHEY, CDR2 SVGAGI. The CDR3 DNA follows: TGTGCCAGCAGCGGCCTAGGGGCCAATGAGCAGTTCTTC. Protein: CASSGLGANEQFF.

This sequence joins TRBV7-9 and TRBJ2-2; TRBD1 matches 10 bases. Germline trimming cut 5 bases from V and 5 bases from J; bases unmatched to any gene: 8. The CDR3 is made up of 16 amino acids. The germline gives CDR1 SEHNR, CDR2 FQNEAQ (reference sequence). This CDR3 is CASSPGQGLITGELFF. CDR3 DNA: TGTGCCAGCAGCCCGGGACAGGGGTTGATTACCGGGGAGCTGTTTTTT.

The rearrangement uses TRBV10-2 and TRBJ2-1; 10 bases map to TRBD2. This CDR3 has 14 residues. V was clipped by 7 bases and J by 6 bases; unmatched bases: 6. CDR1 is WSHSY, CDR2 SAAADI, per germline. CDR3 sequence reads: CASTGLAASNEQFF. CDR3 sequence (DNA): TGCGCCAGCACCGGACTAGCGGCCTCCAATGAGCAGTTCTTC.

The chain couples TRBV7-8 to TRBJ1-2, with D tentatively TRBD1 (5 bases). Trimming pared 5 bases from V and 6 bases from J, leaving 13 bases between. The CDR3 length is 13 residues. CDR1 and CDR2 from the germline V gene are SGHVS and FQNEAQ. The CDR3 here is CASSRGGRDGYTF. DNA of the CDR3: TGTGCCAGCAGCCGGGGGGGGAGAGATGGCTACACCTTC.